One and the same sample provided the 19 T cell receptor beta chains below, sequenced in a study of T cell repertoires in cytomegalovirus infection. In TCRdb, the reads were re-called with MiXCR into one record per CDR3 protein. The sample has approximately 100,000 distinct CDR3 sequences, around 45% seen once. Their target antigens are unknown. Here the sequenced sample was CD8+ T cells from cultured PBMCs, taken from culture after CMV antigen stimulation. All receptors derive from a human donor in good health (CMV status not recorded). Some clones in this sample may be carry-over from other donors' samples.

The V gene is TRBV29-1, the J gene TRBJ2-7; D ambiguous. The ends were cut back, 2 bases at V and 2 bases at J, with 16 bases in the middle. The CDR3 is 15 amino acids. The germline CDR1 and CDR2 sequences are SQVTM and ANQGSEA. CDR3 sequence: CSVEIRAKRPYEQYF. The CDR3, as DNA: TGCAGCGTTGAAATAAGGGCAAAGAGGCCCTACGAGCAGTACTTC.

This chain joins TRBV7-2 and TRBJ2-4, with D maybe TRBD1 (5 bases). The germline V gene encodes CDR1 SGHTA and CDR2 FQGNSA. This CDR3 spans 14 amino acids. Trimming shortened V by 1 base and J by 6 bases, and 10 bases separated the two germline ends. The CDR3 region is CASSLVGAGNIQYF. CDR3 coding DNA: TGTGCCAGCAGCTTAGTTGGGGCCGGAAACATTCAGTACTTC.

This chain connects TRBV12-5 to TRBJ2-4; possibly TRBD1 for D (5 bases). V shed 8 bases and J shed 2 bases, with 10 bases lying between them. This CDR3 is 13 amino acids long. Germline V gene data show CDR1 as LGHNT and CDR2 as FRNRAP. The DNA for the CDR3 is TGTGCTAGTTCTTCAGGGACCAAAAACATTCAGTACTTC. Translating gives CASSSGTKNIQYF.

The chain joins TRBV2 to TRBJ2-7; D is possibly TRBD2 (6 bases). V dropped 6 bases and J dropped 6 bases, with 21 bases sitting between them. The CDR3 totals 15 residues. Germline V gene data show CDR1 as SNHLY and CDR2 as FYNNEI. The DNA of the CDR3 is TGTGCCAGCAGGGTCTCGGGACTCTCAGTTAGCGAGCAGTACTTC. The encoded protein is CASRVSGLSVSEQYF. The whole variable domain, filled in from reference TRBV2 and TRBJ2-7, reads EPEVTQTPSHQVTQMGQEVILRCVPISNHLYFYWYRQILGQKVEFLVSFYNNEISEKSEIFDDQFSVERPDGSNFTLKIRSTKLEDSAMYFCASRVSGLSVSEQYFGPGTRLTVT.

The J gene is TRBJ1-1, the V gene TRBV6-5; possible D gene TRBD1, 6 bases. V lost 2 bases and J lost 1, with 17 bases in between. From germline, CDR1 is MNHEY and CDR2 SVGAGI. The CDR3 length is 17 residues. CDR3 sequence: CASSYLLRGQENTEAFF. CDR3 nucleotides: TGTGCCAGCAGTTACCTACTCAGGGGACAAGAGAACACTGAAGCTTTCTTT.

This clonotype was counted only a few times. This sequence joins TRBV12-5 and TRBJ1-4; no definite D call. Germline values: CDR1 LGHNT, CDR2 FRNRAP. The CDR3 has 11 amino acids. V dropped 6 bases and J dropped 5 bases, with 4 bases sitting between them. The CDR3, as DNA: TGTGCTAGTGGCGGAAATGAAAAACTGTTTTTT. Its translation: CASGGNEKLFF.

The chain is built from TRBV7-9 and TRBJ2-2, with TRBD2 matching over 8 bases. The CDR3 is 12 amino acids. Germline loops: CDR1 SEHNR, CDR2 FQNEAQ (reference sequence). The V and J ends lost 9 bases and 6 bases, in that order; junction bases with no gene match: 3. In nucleotides, the CDR3 is TGTGCCAGAGCGGGGGATTCCGGGGAGCTGTTTTTT. It codes for CARAGDSGELFF. The complete variable domain, with remaining parts taken from reference TRBV7-9 and TRBJ2-2, reads DTGVSQNPRHKITKRGQNVTFRCDPISEHNRLYWYRQTLGQGPEFLTYFQNEAQLEKSRLLSDRFSAERPKGSFSTLEIQRTEQGDSAMYLCARAGDSGELFFGEGSRLTVL.

This clonotype was recorded a few times. The chain links TRBV20-1 to TRBJ2-1, with TRBD2 matching over 14 bases. The germline V gene has CDR1 DFQATT and CDR2 SNEGSKA (reference sequence). The CDR3 extends over 19 amino acids. V was pared by 5 bases and J by 0 bases, with 12 bases of the junction left unmatched. CDR3 residues: CSAAQPGLAGADSYNEQFF. The CDR3 DNA reads TGCAGTGCTGCACAGCCGGGACTAGCGGGGGCTGACTCCTACAATGAGCAGTTCTTC.

V gene TRBV6-6 combines with J gene TRBJ1-1, with D possibly matching TRBD1 (6 bases). V shed 5 bases and J shed 4 bases, with 11 bases lying between them. The CDR3 spans 13 residues. Germline CDR1 is MNHNY and CDR2 is SVGAGI (reference sequence). The CDR3 coding sequence is TGTGCCAGCAGTCCAGGGGTTACCACTGAAGCTTTCTTT. As protein: CASSPGVTTEAFF.

The chain carries TRBV5-6 and TRBJ2-7, with D maybe TRBD1 (5 bases). The germline gives CDR1 SGHDT, CDR2 YYEEEE. The V end was cut by 6 bases, the J end by 0 bases, with 16 bases between. The CDR3 sequence is 15 residues long. For the CDR3, the DNA is TGTGCCAGCAAAGGTCCAGGACACCCCTCCTACGAGCAGTACTTC. Translated: CASKGPGHPSYEQYF.

V gene TRBV20-1 combines with J gene TRBJ1-1; TRBD1 matches 7 bases. The CDR3 spans 12 residues. CDR1 is DFQATT, CDR2 SNEGSKA, per germline (reference sequence). After removal of 5 bases from V and 6 bases from J, the junction contained 6 bases not matched to a gene. The CDR3 loop is CSAGSGGAEAFF. The CDR3 nucleotides are TGCAGTGCTGGCTCAGGGGGAGCTGAAGCTTTCTTT.

This sequence joins TRBV10-2 and TRBJ1-2; 8 bases are a match to TRBD1. Per germline, CDR1 WSHSY and CDR2 SAAADI. With V trimmed by 3 bases and J by 1 base, 7 bases remained unmatched. The CDR3 length is 16 residues. Here the CDR3 reads CASSDRGQDYNYGYTF. Here the CDR3 DNA reads TGCGCCAGCAGTGACAGGGGACAGGATTATAACTATGGCTACACCTTC.

In the case of this clonotype: This clone may be a read error of a much larger clone one base away. This chain uses TRBV7-6 with TRBJ1-1; 9 bases line up with TRBD1. The junction had 17 bases not matched to a gene; V was cut back by 5 bases and J by 4 bases. Germline CDR1 SGHVS, CDR2 FNYEAQ. The CDR3 runs 18 residues. The CDR3 loop is CASSHPILLGQGITEAFF. Written as DNA, the CDR3 is TGTGCCAGCAGCCACCCGATCTTATTAGGACAGGGGATCACTGAAGCTTTCTTT.

This chain joins TRBV7-8 and TRBJ2-5; TRBD2 matches 9 bases. V was clipped by 1 base and J by 5 bases; unmatched bases: 14. This CDR3 is built from 18 residues. Germline V lookup: CDR1 SGHVS, CDR2 FQNEAQ. CDR3 DNA: TGTGCCAGCAGCTTAGATCCCCTCCTAGCGGGGTGGCTCGAGACCCAGTACTTC. Its protein product is CASSLDPLLAGWLETQYF.

CDR3 nucleotide sequence: TGTGCCAGCAGCTCCTTGGGAAACGGTTTCGTTAACTATGGCTACACCTTC. This translates into CASSSLGNGFVNYGYTF. The V and J genes are TRBV7-4 and TRBJ1-2; D call uncertain. V was clipped by 4 bases and J by 1 base, with 19 bases between them. The CDR3 contains 17 residues. The V gene's germline CDR1 is SGHVT and CDR2 SQSDAQ.

CDR3 amino acids: CSASDQGGRTEAFF. The DNA for the CDR3 is TGCAGTGCTAGCGATCAGGGAGGACGCACTGAAGCTTTCTTT. This chain connects TRBV20-1 to TRBJ1-1, with D perhaps TRBD1 (5 bases). The CDR3 has 14 amino acids. Germline assignment: CDR1 DFQATT and CDR2 SNEGSKA (reference sequence). V lost 3 bases to trimming and J lost 4 bases, with 15 bases between them.

This clonotype has a count of ten or more. This rearrangement joins TRBV24-1 to TRBJ1-5; D is unclear. CDR1 is KGHDR and CDR2 is SFDVKD in the germline V gene. The CDR3 loop spans 17 amino acids. The ends were cut back, 4 bases at V and 2 bases at J, with 17 bases in the middle. The CDR3 coding sequence is TGTGCCACCAGTGAGAACGACATGGCTGGAGGCAATCAGCCCCAGCATTTT. It is translated as CATSENDMAGGNQPQHF.

The rearrangement uses TRBV10-2 and TRBJ1-2; 8 nucleotides line up with TRBD1. The J segment lost 8 bases and the V segment lost 3 bases, leaving 5 bases of the junction unmatched. Germline CDR1 is WSHSY and CDR2 is SAAADI. The CDR3 consists of 13 residues. CDR3 coding DNA: TGCGCCAGCAGTGAACAGGGGGTCCACGGCTACACCTTC. Protein sequence: CASSEQGVHGYTF.

The table lists this clonotype with many counts. The chain uses TRBV7-2 and TRBJ2-5; TRBD1 matches at 9 bases. CDR3 size: 15 residues. J gave up 5 bases and V 5 bases, and 9 bases lay outside the gene matches. CDR1 SGHTA and CDR2 FQGNSA come from the germline V gene. CDR3 bases: TGTGCCAGCAGCGCGAGAGGGACAGGGCTGGAGACCCAGTACTTC. This codes for CASSARGTGLETQYF.